This T cell receptor beta chain was captured by sequencing in a study of T cell responses to AZD1222 COVID-19 vaccine. Notes on the study in general: Just a handful of people given AZD1222 tested seropositive at baseline. Donors in the cohort were predominantly white British and more often female, and clonal diversity was possibly underestimated.

Concerning this clone: Its specificity is unknown.

Method: immunoSEQ multiplex PCR; TCRdb's copy keeps in-frame clones and lacks some. The data contain roughly 150,000 clones, approximately 91% of them seen just once; the ten biggest clones take up about 1.9%. This specimen was peripheral blood, taken 28 days after the second AZD1222 dose. The TCR comes from an adult who received the AZD1222 COVID-19 vaccine.

CDR3 sequence reads: CASSVMGRNEQFF. Written as DNA, the CDR3 is TGTGCCAGCAGTGTCATGGGGCGCAATGAGCAGTTCTTC. The chain links TRBV2 to TRBJ2-1; D may be TRBD1 (5 bases). The V end lost 4 bases, the J end lost 6 bases, and 10 bases lay between the germline ends. Germline assignment: CDR1 SNHLY and CDR2 FYNNEI. CDR3 size: 13 residues.